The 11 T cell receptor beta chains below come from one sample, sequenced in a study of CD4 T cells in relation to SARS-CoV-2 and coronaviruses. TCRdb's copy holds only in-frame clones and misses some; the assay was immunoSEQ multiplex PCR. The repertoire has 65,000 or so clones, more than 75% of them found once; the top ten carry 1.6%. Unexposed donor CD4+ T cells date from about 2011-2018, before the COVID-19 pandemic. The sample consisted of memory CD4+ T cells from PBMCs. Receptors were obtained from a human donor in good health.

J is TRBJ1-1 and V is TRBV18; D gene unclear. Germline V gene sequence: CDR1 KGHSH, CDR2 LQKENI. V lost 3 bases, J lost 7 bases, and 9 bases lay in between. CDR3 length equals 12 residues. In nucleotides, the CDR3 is TGTGCCAGCTCACCCGGTTTTTATGAAGCTTTCTTT. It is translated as CASSPGFYEAFF.

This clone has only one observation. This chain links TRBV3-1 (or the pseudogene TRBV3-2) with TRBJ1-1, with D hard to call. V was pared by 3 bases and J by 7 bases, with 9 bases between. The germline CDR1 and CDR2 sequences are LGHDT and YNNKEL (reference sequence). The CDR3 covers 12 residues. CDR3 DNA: TGTGCCAGCAGCCAGATAGACGGTGAAGCTTTCTTT. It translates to CASSQIDGEAFF.

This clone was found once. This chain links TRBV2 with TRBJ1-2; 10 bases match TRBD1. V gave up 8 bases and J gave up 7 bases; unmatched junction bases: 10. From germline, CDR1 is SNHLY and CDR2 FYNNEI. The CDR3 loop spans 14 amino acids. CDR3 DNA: TGTGCCAGCGCCCGACAGGGGGCGATTGCTGGCTACACCTTC. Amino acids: CASARQGAIAGYTF.

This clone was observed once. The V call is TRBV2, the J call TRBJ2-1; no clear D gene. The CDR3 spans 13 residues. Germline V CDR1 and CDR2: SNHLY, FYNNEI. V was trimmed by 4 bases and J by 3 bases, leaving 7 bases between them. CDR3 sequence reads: CASSALRYNEQFF. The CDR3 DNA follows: TGTGCCAGCAGTGCCCTTCGCTACAATGAGCAGTTCTTC.

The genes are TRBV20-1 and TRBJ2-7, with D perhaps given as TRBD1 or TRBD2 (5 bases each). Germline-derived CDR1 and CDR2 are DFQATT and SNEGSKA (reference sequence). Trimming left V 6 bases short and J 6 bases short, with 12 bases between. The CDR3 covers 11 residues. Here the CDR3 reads CSASGRLEQYF. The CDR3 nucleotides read TGCAGTGCCTCGGGACGCCTCGAGCAGTACTTC.

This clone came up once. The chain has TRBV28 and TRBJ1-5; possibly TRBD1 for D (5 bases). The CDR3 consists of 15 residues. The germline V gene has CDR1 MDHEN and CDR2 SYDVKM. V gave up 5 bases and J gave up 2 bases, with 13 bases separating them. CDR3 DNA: TGTGCCAGCAGTGGTCCGATGGGGGGCAATCAGCCCCAGCATTTT. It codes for CASSGPMGGNQPQHF. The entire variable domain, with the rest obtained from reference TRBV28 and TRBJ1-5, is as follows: DVKVTQSSRYLVKRTGEKVFLECVQDMDHENMFWYRQDPGLGLRLIYFSYDVKMKEKGDIPEGYSVSREKKERFSLILESASTNQTSMYLCASSGPMGGNQPQHFGDGTRLSIL.

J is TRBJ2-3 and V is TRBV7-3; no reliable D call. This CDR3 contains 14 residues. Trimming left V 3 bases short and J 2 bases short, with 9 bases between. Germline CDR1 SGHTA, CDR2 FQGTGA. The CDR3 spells CASSFDSSTDTQYF. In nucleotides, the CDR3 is TGTGCCAGCAGCTTCGACTCATCCACAGATACGCAGTATTTT.

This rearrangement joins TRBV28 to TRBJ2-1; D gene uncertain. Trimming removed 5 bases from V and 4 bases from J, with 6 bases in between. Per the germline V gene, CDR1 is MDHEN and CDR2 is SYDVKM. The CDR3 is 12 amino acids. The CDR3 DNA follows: TGTGCCAGCAGTATCAGTTACAATGAGCAGTTCTTC. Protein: CASSISYNEQFF.

This CDR3 reads CASSYPGQGGNEQYF. CDR3 in DNA: TGTGCCAGCAGTTACCCTGGACAGGGTGGGAACGAGCAGTACTTC. The chain carries TRBV6-6 and TRBJ2-7; 8 bases are a match to TRBD1. CDR3 length: 15 amino acids. Germline-derived CDR1 and CDR2 are MNHNY and SVGAGI (reference sequence). V dropped 2 bases and J dropped 5; count of bases not matched to a gene: 8.

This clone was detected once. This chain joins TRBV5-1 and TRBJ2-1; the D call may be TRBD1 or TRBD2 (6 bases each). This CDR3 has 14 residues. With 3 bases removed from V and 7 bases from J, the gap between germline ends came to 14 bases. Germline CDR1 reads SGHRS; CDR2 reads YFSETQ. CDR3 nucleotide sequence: TGCGCCAGCAGCTCAAGTAGGGGGGTAAATGAGCAGTTCTTC. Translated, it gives CASSSSRGVNEQFF.

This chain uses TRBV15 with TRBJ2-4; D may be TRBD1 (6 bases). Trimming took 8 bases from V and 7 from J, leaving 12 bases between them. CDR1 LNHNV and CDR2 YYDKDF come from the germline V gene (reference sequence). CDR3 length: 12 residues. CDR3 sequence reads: CATSNRANIQYF. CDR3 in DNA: TGTGCCACCTCCAACAGGGCGAACATTCAGTACTTC.